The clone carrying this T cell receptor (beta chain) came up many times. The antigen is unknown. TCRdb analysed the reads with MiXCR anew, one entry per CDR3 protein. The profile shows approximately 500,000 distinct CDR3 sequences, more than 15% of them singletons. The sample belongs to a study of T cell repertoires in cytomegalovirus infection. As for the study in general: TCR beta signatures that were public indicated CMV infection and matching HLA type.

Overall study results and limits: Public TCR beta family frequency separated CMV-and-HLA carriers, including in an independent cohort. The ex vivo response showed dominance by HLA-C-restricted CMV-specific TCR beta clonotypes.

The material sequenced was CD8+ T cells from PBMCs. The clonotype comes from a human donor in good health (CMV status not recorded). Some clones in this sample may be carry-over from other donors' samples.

The CDR3 coding sequence is TGTGCCAGCAGCTCAACCGGGGACAGGGGGCGCGAGCAGTACTTC. Translated, it gives CASSSTGDRGREQYF. V gene TRBV5-4 combines with J gene TRBJ2-7; TRBD1 agrees at 12 bases. CDR3 length: 15 residues. The V segment lost 3 bases and the J segment 6 bases; nucleotides outside the gene matches: 7. Germline CDR1 is SGHNT and CDR2 is YYREEE (reference sequence). The whole variable domain, remainder taken from reference TRBV5-4 and TRBJ2-7, is ETGVTQSPTHLIKTRGQQVTLRCSSQSGHNTVSWYQQALGQGPQFIFQYYREEENGRGNFPPRFSGLQFPNYSSELNVNALELDDSALYLCASSSTGDRGREQYFGPGTRLTVT.